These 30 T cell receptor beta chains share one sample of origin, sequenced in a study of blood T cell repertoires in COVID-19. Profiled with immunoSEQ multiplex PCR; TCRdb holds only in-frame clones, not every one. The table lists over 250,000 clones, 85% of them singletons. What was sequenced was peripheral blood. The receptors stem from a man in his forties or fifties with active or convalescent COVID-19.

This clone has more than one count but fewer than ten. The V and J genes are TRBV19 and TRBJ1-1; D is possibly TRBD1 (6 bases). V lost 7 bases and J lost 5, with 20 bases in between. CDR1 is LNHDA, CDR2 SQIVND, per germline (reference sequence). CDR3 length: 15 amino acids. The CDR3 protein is CASTLSVRGGTEAFF. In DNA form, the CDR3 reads TGTGCCAGTACCCTATCGGTCAGGGGCGGGACTGAAGCTTTCTTT.

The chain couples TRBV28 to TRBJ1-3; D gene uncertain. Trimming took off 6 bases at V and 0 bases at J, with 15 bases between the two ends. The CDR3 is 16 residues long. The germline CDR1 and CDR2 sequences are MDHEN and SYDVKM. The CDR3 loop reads CASSPSGPDSGNTIYF. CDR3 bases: TGTGCCAGCAGCCCATCAGGTCCCGACTCTGGAAACACCATATATTTT.

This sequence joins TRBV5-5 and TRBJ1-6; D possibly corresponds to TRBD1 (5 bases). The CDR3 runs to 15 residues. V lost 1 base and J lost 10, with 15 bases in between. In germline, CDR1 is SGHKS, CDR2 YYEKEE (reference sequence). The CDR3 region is CASSLIQGQGSPLHF. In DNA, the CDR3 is TGTGCCAGCAGCTTGATTCAGGGTCAAGGATCACCCCTCCACTTT.

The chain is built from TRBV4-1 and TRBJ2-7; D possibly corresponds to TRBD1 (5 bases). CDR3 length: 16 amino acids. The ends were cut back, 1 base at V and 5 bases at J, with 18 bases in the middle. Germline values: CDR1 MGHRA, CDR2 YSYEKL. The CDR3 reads CASSQVLGAGPHEQYF. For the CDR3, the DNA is TGCGCCAGCAGCCAAGTTCTTGGAGCAGGGCCCCACGAGCAGTACTTC.

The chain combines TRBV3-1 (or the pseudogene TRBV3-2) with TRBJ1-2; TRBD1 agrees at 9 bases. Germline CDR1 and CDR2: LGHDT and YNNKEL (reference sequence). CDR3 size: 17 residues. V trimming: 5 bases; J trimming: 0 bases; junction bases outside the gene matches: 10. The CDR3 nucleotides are TGTGCCAGCAGCTCTGTCACAGGGGGCCGAGCTAACTATGGCTACACCTTC. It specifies CASSSVTGGRANYGYTF.

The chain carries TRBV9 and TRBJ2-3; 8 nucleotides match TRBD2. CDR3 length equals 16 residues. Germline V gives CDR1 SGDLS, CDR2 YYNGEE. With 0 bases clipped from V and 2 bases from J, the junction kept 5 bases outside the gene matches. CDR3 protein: CASSVGVTSDTDTQYF. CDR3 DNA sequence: TGTGCCAGCAGCGTAGGAGTGACTAGCGACACAGATACGCAGTATTTT.

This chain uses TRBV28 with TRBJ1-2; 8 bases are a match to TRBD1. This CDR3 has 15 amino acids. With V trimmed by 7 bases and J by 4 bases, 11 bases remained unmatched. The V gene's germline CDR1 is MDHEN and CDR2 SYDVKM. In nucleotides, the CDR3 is TGTGCCAGCACCACCCCTACAGGGGGTTCCTATGGCTACACCTTC. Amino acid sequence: CASTTPTGGSYGYTF.

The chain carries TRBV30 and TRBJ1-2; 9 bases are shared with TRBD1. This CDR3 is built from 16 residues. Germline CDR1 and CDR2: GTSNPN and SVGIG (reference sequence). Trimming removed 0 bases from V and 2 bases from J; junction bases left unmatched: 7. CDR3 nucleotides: TGTGCCTGGAGTGTTCCCCGGGACAGGGAAAACTATGGCTACACCTTC. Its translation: CAWSVPRDRENYGYTF.

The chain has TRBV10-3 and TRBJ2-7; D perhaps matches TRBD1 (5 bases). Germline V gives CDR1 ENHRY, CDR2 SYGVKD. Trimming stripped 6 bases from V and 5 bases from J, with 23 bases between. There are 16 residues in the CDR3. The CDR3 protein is CAIRETSSRIRDEQYF. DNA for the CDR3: TGTGCCATCAGGGAAACTTCAAGCCGCATCAGGGACGAGCAGTACTTC.

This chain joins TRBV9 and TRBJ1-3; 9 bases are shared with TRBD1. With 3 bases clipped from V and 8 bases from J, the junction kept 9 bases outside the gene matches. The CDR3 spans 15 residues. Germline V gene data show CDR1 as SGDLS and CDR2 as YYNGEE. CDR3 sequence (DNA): TGTGCCAGCAGCGCCCGGGACAGGGCTAGGCACACCATATATTTT. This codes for CASSARDRARHTIYF. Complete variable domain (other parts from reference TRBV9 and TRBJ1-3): DSGVTQTPKHLITATGQRVTLRCSPRSGDLSVYWYQQSLDQGLQFLIQYYNGEERAKGNILERFSAQQFPDLHSELNLSSLELGDSALYFCASSARDRARHTIYFGEGSWLTVV.

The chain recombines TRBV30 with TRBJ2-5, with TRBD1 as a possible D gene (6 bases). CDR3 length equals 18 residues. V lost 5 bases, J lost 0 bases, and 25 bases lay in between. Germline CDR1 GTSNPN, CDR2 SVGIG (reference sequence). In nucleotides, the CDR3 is TGTGCCTGGCGTTCCGGGACACCGAGGCGGTTGTACCAAGAGACCCAGTACTTC. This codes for CAWRSGTPRRLYQETQYF.

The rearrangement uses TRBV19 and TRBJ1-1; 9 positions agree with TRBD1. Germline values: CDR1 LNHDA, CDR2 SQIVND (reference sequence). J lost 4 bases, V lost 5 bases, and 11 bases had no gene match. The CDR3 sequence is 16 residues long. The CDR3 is CASSHFPGQGGTEAFF. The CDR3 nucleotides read TGTGCCAGTAGTCACTTTCCGGGACAGGGTGGCACTGAAGCTTTCTTT.

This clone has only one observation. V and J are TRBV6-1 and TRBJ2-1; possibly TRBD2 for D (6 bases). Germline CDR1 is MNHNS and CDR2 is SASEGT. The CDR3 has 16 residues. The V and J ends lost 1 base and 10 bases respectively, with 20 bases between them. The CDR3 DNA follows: TGTGCCAGCAGTGAAGTAGGAGCGGGTCTGGGAGGAGAGCAGTTCTTC. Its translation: CASSEVGAGLGGEQFF.

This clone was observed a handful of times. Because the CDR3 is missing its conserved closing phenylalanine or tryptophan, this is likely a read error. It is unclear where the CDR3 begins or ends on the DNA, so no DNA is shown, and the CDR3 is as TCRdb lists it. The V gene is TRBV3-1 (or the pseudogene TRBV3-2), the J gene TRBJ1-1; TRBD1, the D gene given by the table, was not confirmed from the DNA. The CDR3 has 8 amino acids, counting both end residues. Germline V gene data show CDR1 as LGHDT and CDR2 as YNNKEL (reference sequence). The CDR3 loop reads CASSLDRV.

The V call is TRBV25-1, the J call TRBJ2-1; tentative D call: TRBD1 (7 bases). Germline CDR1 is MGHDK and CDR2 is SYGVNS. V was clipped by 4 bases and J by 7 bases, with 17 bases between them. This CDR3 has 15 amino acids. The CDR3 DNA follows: TGTGCCAGCAGTGCGGAGGGGGGACAGAAGAATGAGCAGTTCTTC. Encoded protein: CASSAEGGQKNEQFF.

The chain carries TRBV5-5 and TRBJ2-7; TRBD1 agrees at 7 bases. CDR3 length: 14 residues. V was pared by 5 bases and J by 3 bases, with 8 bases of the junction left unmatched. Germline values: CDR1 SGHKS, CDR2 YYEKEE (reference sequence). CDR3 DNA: TGTGCCAGCAGGCCGGCCCAGGGGGTCTACGAGCAGTACTTC. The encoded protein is CASRPAQGVYEQYF.

This chain's CDR3 is CASSFGGEINEKLFF. For the CDR3, the DNA is TGTGCCAGCAGTTTTGGCGGGGAGATTAATGAAAAACTGTTTTTT. J is TRBJ1-4 and V is TRBV28; no firm D call. In germline, CDR1 is MDHEN, CDR2 SYDVKM. V was pared by 3 bases and J by 4 bases, with 12 bases between. The CDR3 runs 15 residues. The full variable domain, with the rest looked up from reference TRBV28 and TRBJ1-4, is DVKVTQSSRYLVKRTGEKVFLECVQDMDHENMFWYRQDPGLGLRLIYFSYDVKMKEKGDIPEGYSVSREKKERFSLILESASTNQTSMYLCASSFGGEINEKLFFGSGTQLSVL.

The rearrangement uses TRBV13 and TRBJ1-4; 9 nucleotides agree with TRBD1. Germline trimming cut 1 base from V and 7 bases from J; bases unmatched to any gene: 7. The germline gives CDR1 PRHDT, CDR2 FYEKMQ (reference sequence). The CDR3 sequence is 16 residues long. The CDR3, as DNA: TGTGCCAGCAGCTTAGAAGGGGACAGGGTTTGTGAAAAACTGTTTTTT. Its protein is CASSLEGDRVCEKLFF.

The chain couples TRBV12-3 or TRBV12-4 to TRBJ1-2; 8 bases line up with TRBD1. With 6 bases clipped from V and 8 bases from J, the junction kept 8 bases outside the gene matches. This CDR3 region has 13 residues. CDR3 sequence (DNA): TGTGCCAGCAGCCCGGACAGGGTCGGCGGCTACACCTTC. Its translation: CASSPDRVGGYTF.

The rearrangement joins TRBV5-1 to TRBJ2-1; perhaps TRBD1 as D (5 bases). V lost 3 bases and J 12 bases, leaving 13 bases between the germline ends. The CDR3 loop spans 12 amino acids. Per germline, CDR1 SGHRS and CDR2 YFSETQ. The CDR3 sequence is CASSSTGPRQFF. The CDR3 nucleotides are TGCGCCAGCAGCTCCACAGGACCACGGCAGTTCTTC.

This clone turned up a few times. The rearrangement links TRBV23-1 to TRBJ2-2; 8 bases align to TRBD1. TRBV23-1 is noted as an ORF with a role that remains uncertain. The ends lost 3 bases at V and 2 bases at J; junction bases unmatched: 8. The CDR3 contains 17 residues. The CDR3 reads CASSHLRDRSNTGELFF. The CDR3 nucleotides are TGCGCCAGCAGTCACCTCCGGGACAGGAGTAACACCGGGGAGCTGTTTTTT.

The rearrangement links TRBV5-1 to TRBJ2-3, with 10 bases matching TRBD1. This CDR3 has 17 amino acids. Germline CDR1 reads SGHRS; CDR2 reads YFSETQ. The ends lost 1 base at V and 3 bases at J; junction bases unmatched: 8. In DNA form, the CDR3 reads TGCGCCAGCAGCTTGCCTTCGACAGGGGGCTTGACAGATACGCAGTATTTT. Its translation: CASSLPSTGGLTDTQYF. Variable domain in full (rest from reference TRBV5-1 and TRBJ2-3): KAGVTQTPRYLIKTRGQQVTLSCSPISGHRSVSWYQQTPGQGLQFLFEYFSETQRNKGNFPGRFSGRQFSNSRSEMNVSTLELGDSALYLCASSLPSTGGLTDTQYFGPGTRLTVL.

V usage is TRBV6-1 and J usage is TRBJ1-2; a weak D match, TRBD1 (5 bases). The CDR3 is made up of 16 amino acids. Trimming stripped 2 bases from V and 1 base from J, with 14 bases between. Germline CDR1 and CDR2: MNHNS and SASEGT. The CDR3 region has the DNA TGTGCCAGCAGTGAACTGGGGGGGGGTTTTAACTATGGCTACACCTTC. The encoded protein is CASSELGGGFNYGYTF.

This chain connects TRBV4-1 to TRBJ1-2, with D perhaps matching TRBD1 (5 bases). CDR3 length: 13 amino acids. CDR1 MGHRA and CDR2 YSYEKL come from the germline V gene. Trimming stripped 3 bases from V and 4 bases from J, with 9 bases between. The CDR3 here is CASSHPGLYGYTF. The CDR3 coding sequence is TGCGCCAGCAGCCATCCAGGGCTCTATGGCTACACCTTC.

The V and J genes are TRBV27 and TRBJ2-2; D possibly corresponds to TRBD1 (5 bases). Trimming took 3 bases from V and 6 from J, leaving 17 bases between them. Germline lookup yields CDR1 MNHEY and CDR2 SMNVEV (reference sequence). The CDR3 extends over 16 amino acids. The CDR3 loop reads CASSFESGMTPGELFF. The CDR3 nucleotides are TGTGCCAGCAGTTTTGAGTCAGGGATGACTCCCGGGGAGCTGTTTTTT.

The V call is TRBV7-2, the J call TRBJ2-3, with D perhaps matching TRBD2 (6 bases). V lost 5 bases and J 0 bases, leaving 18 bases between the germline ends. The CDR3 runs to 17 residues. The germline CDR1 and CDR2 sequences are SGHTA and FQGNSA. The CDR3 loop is CASSHDPGTHSTDTQYF. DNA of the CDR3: TGTGCCAGCAGCCACGACCCCGGGACTCATAGCACAGATACGCAGTATTTT.

In nucleotides, the CDR3 is TGTGCCACCCATCAGGGGGATATCTCCTACGAGCAGTACTTC. Translated: CATHQGDISYEQYF. The V gene is TRBV10-3, the J gene TRBJ2-7, with 7 bases matching TRBD1. Germline trimming cut 10 bases from V and 0 bases from J; bases unmatched to any gene: 9. The CDR3 spans 14 residues. Per the germline V gene, CDR1 is ENHRY and CDR2 is SYGVKD.

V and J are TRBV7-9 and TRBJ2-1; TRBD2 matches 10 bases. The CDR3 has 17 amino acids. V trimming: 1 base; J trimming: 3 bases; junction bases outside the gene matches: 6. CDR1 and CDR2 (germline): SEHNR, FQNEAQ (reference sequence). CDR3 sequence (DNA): TGTGCCAGCAGCTTAGTGGGCACTAGCGGGATCTACAATGAGCAGTTCTTC. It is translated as CASSLVGTSGIYNEQFF.

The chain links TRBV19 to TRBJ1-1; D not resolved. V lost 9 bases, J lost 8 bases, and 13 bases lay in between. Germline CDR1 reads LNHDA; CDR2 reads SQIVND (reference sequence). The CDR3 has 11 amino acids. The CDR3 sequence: CASRSSGEAFF. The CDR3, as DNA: TGTGCCAGCCGGTCATCGGGGGAAGCTTTCTTT. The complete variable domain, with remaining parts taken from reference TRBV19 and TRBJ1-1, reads DGGITQSPKYLFRKEGQNVTLSCEQNLNHDAMYWYRQDPGQGLRLIYYSQIVNDFQKGDIAEGYSVSREKKESFPLTVTSAQKNPTAFYLCASRSSGEAFFGQGTRLTVV.

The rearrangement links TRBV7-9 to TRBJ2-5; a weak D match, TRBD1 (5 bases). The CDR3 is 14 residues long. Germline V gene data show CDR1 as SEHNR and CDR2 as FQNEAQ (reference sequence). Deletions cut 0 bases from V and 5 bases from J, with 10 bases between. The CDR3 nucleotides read TGTGCCAGCAGCTTAGCGCAGGGATGGGAGACCCAGTACTTC. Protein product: CASSLAQGWETQYF.